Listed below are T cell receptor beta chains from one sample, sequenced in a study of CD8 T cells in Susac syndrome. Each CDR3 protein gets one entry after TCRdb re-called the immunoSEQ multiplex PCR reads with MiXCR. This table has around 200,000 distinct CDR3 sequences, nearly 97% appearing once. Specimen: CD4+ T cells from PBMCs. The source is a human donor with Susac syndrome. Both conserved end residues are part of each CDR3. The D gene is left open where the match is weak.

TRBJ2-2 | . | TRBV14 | TGTGCCAGCAGCCAAGTCAGGGCCTCCGGGGAGCTGTTTTTT | CASSQVRASGELFF
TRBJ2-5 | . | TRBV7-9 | TGTGCCAGCAGCTTCGGACAGCAAGAGACCCAGTACTTC | CASSFGQQETQYF
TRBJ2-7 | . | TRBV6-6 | TGTGCCAGCAGTTACTATCCAGTCGGCGACGAGCAGTACTTC | CASSYYPVGDEQYF
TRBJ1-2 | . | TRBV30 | TGTGCCTGGACTACGACTTCCTATGGCTACACCTTC | CAWTTTSYGYTF
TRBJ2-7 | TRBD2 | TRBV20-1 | TGCAGTGCTAGGTTCCACTACCGCGGGGGGCGGTATGCGTCCTACGAGCAGTACTTC | CSARFHYRGGRYASYEQYF
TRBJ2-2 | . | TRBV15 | TGTGCCACCAGCAGTGAACCCGGGATCAACACCGGGGAGCTGTTTTTT | CATSSEPGINTGELFF
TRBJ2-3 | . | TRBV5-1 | TGCGCCAGCAGCTACCAAGAGGGGACGCAGTATTTT | CASSYQEGTQYF
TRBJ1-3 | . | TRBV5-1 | TGCGCCAGCAGCTCACTGGCCGGAGCCTCTGGAAACACCATATATTTT | CASSSLAGASGNTIYF
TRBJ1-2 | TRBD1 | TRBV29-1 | TGCAGCGTTGAAGTCCTACAGGGGGCTGGTGGCTACACCTTC | CSVEVLQGAGGYTF
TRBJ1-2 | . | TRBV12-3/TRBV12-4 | TGTGCCAGCAGTTGGGCACTCGCTAGGGGCTACACCTTC | CASSWALARGYTF
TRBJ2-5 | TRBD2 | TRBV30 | TGTGCCTGGAGTGTCGGTGCTAGCGGGAGCCCAAAAGAGACCCAGTACTTC | CAWSVGASGSPKETQYF
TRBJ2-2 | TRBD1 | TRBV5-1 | TGCGCCAGCAGAGGGACAGACACCGGGGAGCTGTTTTTT | CASRGTDTGELFF
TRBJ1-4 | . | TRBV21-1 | TGTGCCAGCTGCAACGGTCCGAATGAAAAACTGTTTTTT | CASCNGPNEKLFF